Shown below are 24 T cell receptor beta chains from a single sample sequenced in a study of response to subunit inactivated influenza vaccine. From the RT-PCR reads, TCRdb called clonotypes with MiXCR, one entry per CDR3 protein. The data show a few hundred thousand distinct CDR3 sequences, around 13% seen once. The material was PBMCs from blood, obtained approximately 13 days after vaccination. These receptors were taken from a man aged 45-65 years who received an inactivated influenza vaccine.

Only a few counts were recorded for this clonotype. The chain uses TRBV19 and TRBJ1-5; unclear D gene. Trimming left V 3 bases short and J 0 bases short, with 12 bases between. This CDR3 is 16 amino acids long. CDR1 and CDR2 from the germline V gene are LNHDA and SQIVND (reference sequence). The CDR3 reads CASSIFGEYSNQPQHF. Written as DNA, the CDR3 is TGTGCCAGTAGTATCTTTGGGGAATATAGCAATCAGCCCCAGCATTTT.

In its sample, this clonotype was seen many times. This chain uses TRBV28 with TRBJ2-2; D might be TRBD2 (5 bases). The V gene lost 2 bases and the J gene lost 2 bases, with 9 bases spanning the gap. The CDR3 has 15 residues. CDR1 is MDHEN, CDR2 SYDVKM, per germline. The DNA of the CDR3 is TGTGCCAGCAGTTTAGGAGGCATAAACACCGGGGAGCTGTTTTTT. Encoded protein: CASSLGGINTGELFF.

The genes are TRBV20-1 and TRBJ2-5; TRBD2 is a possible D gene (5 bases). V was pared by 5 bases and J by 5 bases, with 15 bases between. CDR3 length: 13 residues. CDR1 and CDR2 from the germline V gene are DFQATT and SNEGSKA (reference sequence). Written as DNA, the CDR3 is TGCAGTGCTGGACTCGGCCCAGCCGAGACCCAGTACTTC. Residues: CSAGLGPAETQYF.

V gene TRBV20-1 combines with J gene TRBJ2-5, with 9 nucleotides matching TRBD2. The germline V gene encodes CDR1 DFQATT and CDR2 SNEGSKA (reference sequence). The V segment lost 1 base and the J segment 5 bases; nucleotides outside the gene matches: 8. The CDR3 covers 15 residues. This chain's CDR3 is CSARARGGAWETQYF. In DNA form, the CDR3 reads TGCAGTGCTAGAGCTCGCGGGGGGGCCTGGGAGACCCAGTACTTC.

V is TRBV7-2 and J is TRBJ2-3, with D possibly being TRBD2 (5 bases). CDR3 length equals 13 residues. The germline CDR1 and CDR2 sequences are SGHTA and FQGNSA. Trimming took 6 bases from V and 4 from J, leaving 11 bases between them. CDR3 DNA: TGTGCCAGCAGGTCGTCTAGCCCAGATACGCAGTATTTT. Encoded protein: CASRSSSPDTQYF.

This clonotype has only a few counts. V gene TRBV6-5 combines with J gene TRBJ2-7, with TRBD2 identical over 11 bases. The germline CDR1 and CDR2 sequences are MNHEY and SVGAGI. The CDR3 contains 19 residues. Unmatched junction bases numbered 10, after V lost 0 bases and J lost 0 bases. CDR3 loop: CASSYSALAGEGHSYEQYF. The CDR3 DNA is TGTGCCAGCAGTTACTCGGCACTAGCGGGAGAGGGCCACTCCTACGAGCAGTACTTC.

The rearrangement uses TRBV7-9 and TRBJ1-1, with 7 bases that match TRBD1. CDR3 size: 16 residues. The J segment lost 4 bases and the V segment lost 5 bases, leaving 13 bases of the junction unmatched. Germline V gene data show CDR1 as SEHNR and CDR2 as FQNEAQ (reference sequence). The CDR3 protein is CASSPIGAGGVTEAFF. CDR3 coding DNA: TGTGCCAGCAGCCCAATCGGGGCAGGGGGGGTCACTGAAGCTTTCTTT. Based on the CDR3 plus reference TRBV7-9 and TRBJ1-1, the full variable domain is DTGVSQNPRHKITKRGQNVTFRCDPISEHNRLYWYRQTLGQGPEFLTYFQNEAQLEKSRLLSDRFSAERPKGSFSTLEIQRTEQGDSAMYLCASSPIGAGGVTEAFFGQGTRLTVV.

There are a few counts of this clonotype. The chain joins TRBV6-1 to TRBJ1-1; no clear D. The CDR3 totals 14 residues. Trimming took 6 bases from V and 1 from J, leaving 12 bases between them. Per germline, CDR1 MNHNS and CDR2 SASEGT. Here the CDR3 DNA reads TGTGCCAGCAGCCACGAATGGGGGAACACTGAAGCTTTCTTT. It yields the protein CASSHEWGNTEAFF.

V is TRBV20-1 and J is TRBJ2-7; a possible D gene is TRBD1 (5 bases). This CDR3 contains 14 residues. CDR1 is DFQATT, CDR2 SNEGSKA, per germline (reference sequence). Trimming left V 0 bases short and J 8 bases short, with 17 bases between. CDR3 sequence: CSARDSVADTKQYF. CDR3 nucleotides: TGCAGTGCTAGAGATTCCGTTGCGGACACAAAGCAGTACTTC.

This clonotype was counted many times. The CDR3 nucleotides are TGCAGTGCTAGAGGAGGGGGCCCGAACACTGAAGCTTTCTTT. Its translation is CSARGGGPNTEAFF. The rearrangement links TRBV20-1 to TRBJ1-1, with TRBD1 matching over 7 bases. CDR3 size: 14 residues. The germline V gene encodes CDR1 DFQATT and CDR2 SNEGSKA (reference sequence). V was clipped by 1 base and J by 1 base; unmatched bases: 3.

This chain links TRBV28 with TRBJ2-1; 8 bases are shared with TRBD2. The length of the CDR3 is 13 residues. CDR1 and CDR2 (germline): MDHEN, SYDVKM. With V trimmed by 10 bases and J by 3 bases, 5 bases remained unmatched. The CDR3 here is CATAGGHYNEQFF. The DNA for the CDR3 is TGTGCCACCGCGGGGGGACACTACAATGAGCAGTTCTTC.

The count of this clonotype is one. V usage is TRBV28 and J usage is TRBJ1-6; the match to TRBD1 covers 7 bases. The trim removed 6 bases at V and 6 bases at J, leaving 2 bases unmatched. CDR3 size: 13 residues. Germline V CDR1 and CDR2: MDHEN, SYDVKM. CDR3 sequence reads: CASRDRANSPLHF. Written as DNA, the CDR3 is TGTGCCAGCAGAGACAGGGCTAATTCACCCCTCCACTTT.

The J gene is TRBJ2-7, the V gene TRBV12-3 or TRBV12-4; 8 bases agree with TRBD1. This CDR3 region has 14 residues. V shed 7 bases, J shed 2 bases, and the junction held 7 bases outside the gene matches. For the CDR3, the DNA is TGTGCCAGCAATACGGCAGGGGGCCCCTACGAGCAGTACTTC. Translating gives CASNTAGGPYEQYF.

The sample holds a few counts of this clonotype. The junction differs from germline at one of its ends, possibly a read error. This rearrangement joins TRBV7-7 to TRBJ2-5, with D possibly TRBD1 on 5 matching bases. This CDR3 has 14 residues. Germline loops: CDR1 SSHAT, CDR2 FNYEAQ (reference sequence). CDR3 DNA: TGTGCTAGCAGCCCCCCAGGGTTACACGAGACCCAGTACTTC. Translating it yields CASSPPGLHETQYF.

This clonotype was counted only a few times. CDR3 sequence: CAISLDGGRTSGANVLTF. CDR3 coding DNA: TGTGCCATCAGTCTTGACGGAGGGAGAACTTCTGGGGCCAACGTCCTGACTTTC. The chain has TRBV10-3 and TRBJ2-6; perhaps TRBD2 as D (6 bases). Germline V gene lookup returns CDR1 ENHRY and CDR2 SYGVKD. The CDR3 is 18 amino acids. Trimming cost V 5 bases and J 1 base, with 18 bases left between them.

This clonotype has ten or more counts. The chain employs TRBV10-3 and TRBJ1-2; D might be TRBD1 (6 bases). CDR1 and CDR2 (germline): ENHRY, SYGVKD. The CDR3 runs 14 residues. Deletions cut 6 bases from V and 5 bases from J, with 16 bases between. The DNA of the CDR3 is TGTGCCATCAGCCGGGACATATTATTTTATGGCTACACCTTC. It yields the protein CAISRDILFYGYTF.

The CDR3 is CASSYTQLGYGYTF. DNA for the CDR3: TGTGCCAGCAGTTACACCCAGTTGGGCTATGGCTACACCTTC. V gene TRBV6-5 combines with J gene TRBJ1-2; no definite D call. Germline CDR1 MNHEY, CDR2 SVGAGI. CDR3 size: 14 residues. Between the trimmed V and J ends, which lost 2 bases and 4 bases, there was a span of 11 bases.

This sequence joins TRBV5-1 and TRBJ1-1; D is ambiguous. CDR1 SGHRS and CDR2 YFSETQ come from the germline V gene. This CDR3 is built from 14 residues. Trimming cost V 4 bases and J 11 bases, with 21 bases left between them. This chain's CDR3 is CASSPQDGHSGAFF. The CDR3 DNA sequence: TGCGCCAGCAGCCCGCAGGATGGGCACTCGGGGGCTTTCTTT.

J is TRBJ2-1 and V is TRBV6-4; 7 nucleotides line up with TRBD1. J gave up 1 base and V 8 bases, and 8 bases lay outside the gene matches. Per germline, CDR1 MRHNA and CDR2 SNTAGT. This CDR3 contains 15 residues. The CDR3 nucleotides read TGTGCCAGCTCACGACAGGGAGAATCCTACAATGAGCAGTTCTTC. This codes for CASSRQGESYNEQFF.

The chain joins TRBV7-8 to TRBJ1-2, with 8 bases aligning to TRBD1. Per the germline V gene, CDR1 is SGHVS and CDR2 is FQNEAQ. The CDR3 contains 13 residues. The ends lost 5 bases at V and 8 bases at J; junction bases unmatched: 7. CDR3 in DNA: TGTGCCAGCAGCCAAGACAGGGGCTACGGCTACACCTTC. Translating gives CASSQDRGYGYTF.

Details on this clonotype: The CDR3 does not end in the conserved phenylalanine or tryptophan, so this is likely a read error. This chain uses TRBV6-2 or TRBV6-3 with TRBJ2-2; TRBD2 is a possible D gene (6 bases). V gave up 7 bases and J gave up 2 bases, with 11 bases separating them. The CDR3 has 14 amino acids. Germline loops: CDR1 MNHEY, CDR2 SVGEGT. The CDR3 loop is CASKLGTNTGELFC. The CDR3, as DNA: TGTGCCAGCAAACTAGGGACTAACACCGGGGAGCTGTTTTGT.

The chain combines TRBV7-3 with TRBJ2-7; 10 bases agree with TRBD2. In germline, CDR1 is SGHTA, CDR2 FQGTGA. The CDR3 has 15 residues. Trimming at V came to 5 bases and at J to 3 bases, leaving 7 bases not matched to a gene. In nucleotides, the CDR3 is TGTGCCAGCAGCCCCTCTAGCGGGAGAAACTACGAGCAGTACTTC. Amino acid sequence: CASSPSSGRNYEQYF. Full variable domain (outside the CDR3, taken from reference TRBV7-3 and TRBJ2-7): GAGVSQTPSNKVTEKGKYVELRCDPISGHTALYWYRQSLGQGPEFLIYFQGTGAADDSGLPNDRFFAVRPEGSVSTLKIQRTERGDSAVYLCASSPSSGRNYEQYFGPGTRLTVT.

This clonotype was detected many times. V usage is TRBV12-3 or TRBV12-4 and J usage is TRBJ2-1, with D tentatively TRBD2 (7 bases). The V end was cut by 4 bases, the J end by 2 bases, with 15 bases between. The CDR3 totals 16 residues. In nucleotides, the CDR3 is TGTGCCAGCAGTTCTACTCGGGGGGCGGCCTACAATGAGCAGTTCTTC. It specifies CASSSTRGAAYNEQFF.

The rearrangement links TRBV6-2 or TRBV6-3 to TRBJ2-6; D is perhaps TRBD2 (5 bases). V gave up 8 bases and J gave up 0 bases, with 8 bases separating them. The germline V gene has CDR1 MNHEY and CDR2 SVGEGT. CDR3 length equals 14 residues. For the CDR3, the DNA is TGTGCCAGCTTTGGGAGCTCTGGGGCCAACGTCCTGACTTTC. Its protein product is CASFGSSGANVLTF.